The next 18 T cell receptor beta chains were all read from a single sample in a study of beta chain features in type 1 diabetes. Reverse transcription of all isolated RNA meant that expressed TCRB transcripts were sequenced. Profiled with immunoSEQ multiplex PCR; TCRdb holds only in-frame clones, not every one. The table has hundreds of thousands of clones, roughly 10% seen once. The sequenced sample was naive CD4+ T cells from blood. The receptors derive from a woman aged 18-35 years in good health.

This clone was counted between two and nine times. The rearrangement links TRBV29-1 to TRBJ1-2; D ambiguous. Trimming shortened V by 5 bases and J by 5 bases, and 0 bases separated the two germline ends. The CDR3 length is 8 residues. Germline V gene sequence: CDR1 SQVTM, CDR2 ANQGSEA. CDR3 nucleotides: TGCAGCGTTTATGGCTACACCTTC. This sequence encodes CSVYGYTF. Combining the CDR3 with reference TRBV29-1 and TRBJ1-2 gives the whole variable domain SAVISQKPSRDICQRGTSLTIQCQVDSQVTMMFWYRQQPGQSLTLIATANQGSEATYESGFVIDKFPISRPNLTFSTLTVSNMSPEDSSIYLCSVYGYTFGSGTRLTVV.

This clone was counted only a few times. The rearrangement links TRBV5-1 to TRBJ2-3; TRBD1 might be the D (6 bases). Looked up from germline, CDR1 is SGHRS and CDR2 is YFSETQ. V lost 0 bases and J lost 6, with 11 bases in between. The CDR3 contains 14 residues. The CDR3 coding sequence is TGCGCCAGCAGCTTGGCCTATCAGGGGGATACGCAGTATTTT. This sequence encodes CASSLAYQGDTQYF. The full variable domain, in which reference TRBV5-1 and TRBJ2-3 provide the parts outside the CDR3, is KAGVTQTPRYLIKTRGQQVTLSCSPISGHRSVSWYQQTPGQGLQFLFEYFSETQRNKGNFPGRFSGRQFSNSRSEMNVSTLELGDSALYLCASSLAYQGDTQYFGPGTRLTVL.

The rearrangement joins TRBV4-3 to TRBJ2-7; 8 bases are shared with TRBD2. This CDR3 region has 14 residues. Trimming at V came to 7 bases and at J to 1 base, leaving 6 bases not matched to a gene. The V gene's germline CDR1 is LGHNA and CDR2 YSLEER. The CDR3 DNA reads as TGCGCCAGCAACCACGGGAGGGTATCCTACGAGCAGTACTTC. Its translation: CASNHGRVSYEQYF.

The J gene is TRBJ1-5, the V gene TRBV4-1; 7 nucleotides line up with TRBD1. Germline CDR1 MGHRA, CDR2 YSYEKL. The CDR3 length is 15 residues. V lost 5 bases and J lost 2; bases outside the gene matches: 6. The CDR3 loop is CASSLDRVGNQPQHF. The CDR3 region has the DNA TGCGCCAGCAGCTTAGACAGGGTCGGCAATCAGCCCCAGCATTTT.

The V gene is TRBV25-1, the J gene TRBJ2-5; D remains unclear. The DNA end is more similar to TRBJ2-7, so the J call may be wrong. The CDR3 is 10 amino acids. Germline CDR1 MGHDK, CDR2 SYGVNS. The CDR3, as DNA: TGTGCCAGCGATCATTACGAGCAGTACTTC. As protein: CASDHYEQYF.

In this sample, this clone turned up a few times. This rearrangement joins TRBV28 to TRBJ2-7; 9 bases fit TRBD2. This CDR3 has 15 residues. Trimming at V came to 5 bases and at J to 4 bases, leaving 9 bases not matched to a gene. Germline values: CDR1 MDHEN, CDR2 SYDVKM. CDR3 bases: TGTGCCAGCAGTGCCCCCGGGACTAGCTCTTACGAGCAGTACGTC. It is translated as CASSAPGTSSYEQYV.

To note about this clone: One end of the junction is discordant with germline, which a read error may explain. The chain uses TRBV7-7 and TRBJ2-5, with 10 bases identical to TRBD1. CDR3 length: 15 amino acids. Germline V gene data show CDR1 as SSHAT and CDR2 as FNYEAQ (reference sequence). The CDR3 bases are TGTGCTAGCAGCTTGGACAGGGGGATCCAAGAGACCCAGTACTTC. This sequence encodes CASSLDRGIQETQYF. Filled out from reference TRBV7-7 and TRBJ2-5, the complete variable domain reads GAGVSQSPRYKVTKRGQDVTLRCDPISSHATLYWYQQALGQGPEFLTYFNYEAQPDKSGLPSDRFSAERPEGSISTLTIQRTEQRDSAMYRCASSLDRGIQETQYFGPGTRLLVL.

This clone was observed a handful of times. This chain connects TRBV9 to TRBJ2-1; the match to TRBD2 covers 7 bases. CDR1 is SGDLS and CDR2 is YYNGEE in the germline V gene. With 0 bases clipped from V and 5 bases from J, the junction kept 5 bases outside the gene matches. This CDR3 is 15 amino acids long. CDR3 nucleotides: TGTGCCAGCAGCGTAGGAGCTAGCGGAGACAATGAGCAGTTCTTC. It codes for CASSVGASGDNEQFF.

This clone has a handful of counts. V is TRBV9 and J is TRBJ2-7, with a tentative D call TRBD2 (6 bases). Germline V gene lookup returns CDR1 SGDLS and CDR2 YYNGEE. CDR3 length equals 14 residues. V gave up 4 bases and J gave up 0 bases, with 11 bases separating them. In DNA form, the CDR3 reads TGTGCCAGCAGCTCCAGGGACTCCTCCTACGAGCAGTACTTC. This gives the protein CASSSRDSSYEQYF.

Here the CDR3 reads CASSPGWDRASYEQYV. Here the CDR3 DNA reads TGTGCCAGCAGTCCGGGTTGGGACAGGGCATCCTACGAGCAGTACGTC. The chain links TRBV27 to TRBJ2-7; 9 nucleotides match TRBD1. Germline loops: CDR1 MNHEY, CDR2 SMNVEV (reference sequence). The V segment lost 5 bases and the J segment 1 base; nucleotides outside the gene matches: 9. This CDR3 is built from 16 residues.

CDR3 amino acids: CASSPNAMGKTQYF. The CDR3 region has the DNA TGTGCCAGCAGCCCTAACGCCATGGGAAAGACCCAGTACTTC. The V call is TRBV7-9, the J call TRBJ2-5; D is undetermined. The CDR3 is made up of 14 amino acids. Trimming shortened V by 5 bases and J by 6 bases, and 16 bases separated the two germline ends. Germline V lookup: CDR1 SEHNR, CDR2 FQNEAQ (reference sequence).

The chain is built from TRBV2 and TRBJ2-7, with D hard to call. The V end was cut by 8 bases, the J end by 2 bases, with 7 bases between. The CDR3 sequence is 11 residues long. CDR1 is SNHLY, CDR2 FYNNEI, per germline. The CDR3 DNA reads TGTGCCAGCGTTAAGGCCTACGAGCAGTACTTC. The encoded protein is CASVKAYEQYF.

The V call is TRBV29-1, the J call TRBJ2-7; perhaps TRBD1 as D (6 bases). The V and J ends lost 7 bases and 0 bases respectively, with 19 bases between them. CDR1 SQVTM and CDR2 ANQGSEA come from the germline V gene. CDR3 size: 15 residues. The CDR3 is CSANQDSPSSYEQYV. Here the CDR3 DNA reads TGCAGCGCTAATCAGGACAGTCCGAGCTCCTACGAGCAGTACGTC.

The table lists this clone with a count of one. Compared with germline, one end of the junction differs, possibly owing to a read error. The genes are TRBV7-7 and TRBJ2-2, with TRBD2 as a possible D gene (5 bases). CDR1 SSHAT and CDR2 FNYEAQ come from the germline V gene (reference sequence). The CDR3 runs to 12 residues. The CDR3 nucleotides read TGCGGTTCCCGGGGAAACACCGGGGAGCTGTTTTTT. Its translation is CGSRGNTGELFF.

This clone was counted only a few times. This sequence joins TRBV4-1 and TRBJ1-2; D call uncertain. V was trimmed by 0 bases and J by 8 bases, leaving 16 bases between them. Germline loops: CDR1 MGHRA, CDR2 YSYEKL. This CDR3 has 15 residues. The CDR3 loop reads CASSQDALGRRGYTF. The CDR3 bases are TGCGCCAGCAGCCAAGATGCGCTGGGGAGGAGGGGCTACACCTTC.

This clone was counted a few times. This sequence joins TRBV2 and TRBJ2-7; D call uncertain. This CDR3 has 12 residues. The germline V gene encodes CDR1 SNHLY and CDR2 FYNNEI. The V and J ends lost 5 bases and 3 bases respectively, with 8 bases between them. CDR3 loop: CASSPVGYEQYV. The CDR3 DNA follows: TGTGCCAGCAGTCCCGTGGGCTACGAGCAGTACGTC.

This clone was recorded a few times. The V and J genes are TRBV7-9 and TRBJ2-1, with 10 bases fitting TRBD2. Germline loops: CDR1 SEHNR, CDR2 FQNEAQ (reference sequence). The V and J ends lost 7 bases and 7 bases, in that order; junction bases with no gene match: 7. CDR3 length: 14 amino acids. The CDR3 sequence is CASTWTSGWNEQFF. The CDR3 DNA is TGTGCCAGCACCTGGACTAGCGGTTGGAATGAGCAGTTCTTC.

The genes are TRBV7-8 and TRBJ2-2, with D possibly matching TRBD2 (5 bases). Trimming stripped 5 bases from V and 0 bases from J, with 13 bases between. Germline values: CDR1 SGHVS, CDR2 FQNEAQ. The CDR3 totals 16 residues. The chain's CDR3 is CASSPRTGTNTGELFF. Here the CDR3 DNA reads TGTGCCAGCAGCCCCCGGACGGGGACGAACACCGGGGAGCTGTTTTTT.